The text below deals with one TCR beta chain. The sample belongs to a study of T cell changes during pregnancy in multiple sclerosis. CDR3 length: 14 residues. Per the germline V gene, CDR1 is SGHNT and CDR2 is YENEEA. Trimming shortened V by 3 bases and J by 1 base, and 6 bases separated the two germline ends. Generated by immunoSEQ multiplex PCR, the TCRdb table keeps only in-frame clones and is missing some. The data show 40,000 to 50,000 clones, just over 90% seen once. The source is a female donor with multiple sclerosis, enrolled in a pregnancy study. Material: CD4+ T cells from peripheral blood mononuclear cells, obtained in the third trimester of pregnancy. The chain recombines TRBV11-3 with TRBJ2-2, with TRBD1 as a possible D gene (5 bases). Here the CDR3 reads CASSFTGNTGELFF. DNA for the CDR3: TGTGCCAGCAGCTTCACAGGGAACACCGGGGAGCTGTTTTTT.